Listed below are T cell receptor beta chains from one sample, sequenced in a study of cytomegalovirus exposure and HLA in healthy donors. Using immunoSEQ multiplex PCR, the repertoire was profiled, and TCRdb retains in-frame clones only, with some absent. This sample carries about 180,000 clones, around 84% of them seen once, and the ten largest clones take about a sixth. Specimen: PBMCs. Source of these receptors: a man aged 18 to 29 in good health and CMV-seropositive. Both conserved end residues are part of each CDR3. A D gene is named only where the DNA matches it firmly. Size tells how often a clone was seen (once, few, many) or the class of an expanded clone, and some rows leave it out.

V gene	D gene	clone size	J gene	CDR3 DNA	CDR3 protein
TRBV13	TRBD1	once	TRBJ1-5	TGTGCCAGCAGCTTAGGGGACAGGGTCAATCAGCCCCAGCATTTT	CASSLGDRVNQPQHF
TRBV6-1	-	-	TRBJ1-1	TGTGCCAGCAAAGGGTGGCAGGGCGGCACTGAAGCTTTCTTT	CASKGWQGGTEAFF
TRBV5-1	TRBD2	once	TRBJ2-3	TGCGCCAGCAGCTCCGGACTAGCGGGATCTACAGATACGCAGTATTTT	CASSSGLAGSTDTQYF
TRBV7-3	TRBD2	-	TRBJ2-1	TGTGCCAGCAGCTCAACTAGCGGAGCCTTGAATGAGCAGTTCTTC	CASSSTSGALNEQFF
TRBV4-2	TRBD2	-	TRBJ2-3	TGTGCCAGCAGCCCTGTCTTCGAGCGGGATGTCACAGATACGCAGTATTTT	CASSPVFERDVTDTQYF
TRBV9	TRBD2	once	TRBJ2-3	TGTGCCAGCAGCGTGGGACTAGCGGGGGCCGGGTTGGATACGCAGTATTTT	CASSVGLAGAGLDTQYF
TRBV29-1	TRBD1	-	TRBJ2-4	TGCAGCGTTTCCTCGGACAGGGGGGTTAACGAAAACATTCAGTACTTC	CSVSSDRGVNENIQYF
TRBV19	-	-	TRBJ1-3	TGTGCCAGTAGTACTAGGGGAGGAACTGGAAACACCATATATTTT	CASSTRGGTGNTIYF
TRBV5-1	TRBD1	-	TRBJ1-2	TGCGCCAGCAGCTGGGGGGACAGGGGGCAAAGAAGCTATGGCTACACCTTC	CASSWGDRGQRSYGYTF
TRBV27	TRBD1	-	TRBJ2-1	TGTGCCAGCAGCCCTCGGACAGGGGGCGCGGGGTACAATGAGCAGTTCTTC	CASSPRTGGAGYNEQFF
TRBV11-2	TRBD1	once	TRBJ2-2	TGTGCCAGCAGCTTAGCACAGGGGGCAGGGGGGGAGCTGTTTTTT	CASSLAQGAGGELFF
TRBV6-1	-	once	TRBJ1-1	TGTGCCAGCAGTGGATACCCCATCGAGGGAGAAAACACTGAAGCTTTCTTT	CASSGYPIEGENTEAFF
TRBV7-6	-	-	TRBJ2-3	TGTGCCAGCAGCTTGGTTTATCGCGCAGATACGCAGTATTTT	CASSLVYRADTQYF
TRBV7-9	-	once	TRBJ2-7	TGTGCCAGCAGCCCGGACAGTTCCTACGAGCAGTACTTC	CASSPDSSYEQYF
TRBV29-1	TRBD1	few	TRBJ2-2	TGCAGCGCCAGGACAGGGATGTCCGGGGAGCTGTTTTTT	CSARTGMSGELFF
TRBV25-1	-	-	TRBJ2-3	TGTGCCAGCAGCCAAGACCGCCGTGAGGGTTGGGATACGCAGTATTTT	CASSQDRREGWDTQYF
TRBV28	-	-	TRBJ1-2	TGTGCCAGCAGTTTACAGAATGTCAACTATGGCTACACCTTC	CASSLQNVNYGYTF
TRBV4-1	-	once	TRBJ2-4	TGCGCCAGCAGCCAGAGACCTTTGACAGGAGAAAACATTCAGTACTTC	CASSQRPLTGENIQYF
TRBV28	-	once	TRBJ1-1	TGTGCCAGCGGAAGACAGTCCCAAGCTTTCTTT	CASGRQSQAFF
TRBV16	TRBD1	-	TRBJ1-2	TGTGCCAGCAGCCAATCGAGACAGGGGAATAATGGCTACACCTTC	CASSQSRQGNNGYTF
TRBV6-5	TRBD1	-	TRBJ1-5	TGTGCCAGCAGTTACTCCGGGACAGGGGGCAATCAGCCCCAGCATTTT	CASSYSGTGGNQPQHF
TRBV7-9	-	-	TRBJ2-3	TGTGCCAGCAGCCCAAGGGGGAGCGTGGGTACGCAGTATTTT	CASSPRGSVGTQYF
TRBV4-1	TRBD2	-	TRBJ2-7	TGCGCCAGCAGCCAGACTAGCGGGGCCGCCTACGAGCAGTACTTC	CASSQTSGAAYEQYF
TRBV28	-	-	TRBJ2-5	TGTGCCAGCAGCCTACAGGGCGAAGAGACCCAGTACTTC	CASSLQGEETQYF
TRBV6-1	TRBD1	-	TRBJ2-7	TGTGCCAGCAGTGCCCCCGACAGGGATCTGGAGCAGTACTTC	CASSAPDRDLEQYF
TRBV27	-	-	TRBJ1-3	TGTGCCAGCAGTTTATCGTTTCCAGGGGCTGGAAACACCATATATTTT	CASSLSFPGAGNTIYF
TRBV6-5	TRBD2	-	TRBJ2-1	TGTGCCAGCTCAGCGGGGTTTAGCTCCTACAATGAGCAGTTCTTC	CASSAGFSSYNEQFF
TRBV2	-	-	TRBJ2-1	TGTGCCAGCGGGGGGGCCCGATACAATGAGCAGTTCTTC	CASGGARYNEQFF
TRBV11-3	TRBD1	-	TRBJ2-2	TGTGCCAGCAGCGCGGGAGGACAGGGGGCGAGCGGGGAGCTGTTTTTT	CASSAGGQGASGELFF
TRBV30	TRBD1	-	TRBJ2-7	TGTGCCTGGAACTTAGGGACAGGGATACTTTCCTACGAGCAGTACTTC	CAWNLGTGILSYEQYF
TRBV28	-	-	TRBJ2-2	TGTGCCAGCAGTTTAGTCGGTGCCACCGGGGAGCTGTTTTTT	CASSLVGATGELFF
TRBV4-1	-	once	TRBJ2-5	TGCGCCAGCAGCCAAGGGCCAACGGAGACCCAGTACTTC	CASSQGPTETQYF
TRBV7-2	-	-	TRBJ2-1	TGTGCCAGCAGCTTATCTGCAGTGATGCTCAGGGGGCAGTTCTTC	CASSLSAVMLRGQFF
TRBV5-1	-	-	TRBJ1-1	TGCGCCAGCAGCTTGGTTTGGGGGCAGGCGTACAACACTGAAGCTTTCTTT	CASSLVWGQAYNTEAFF
TRBV28	TRBD2	-	TRBJ2-7	TGTGCCGGATCCCCCCGGGGGGGTACCTACGAGCAGTACTTC	CAGSPRGGTYEQYF
TRBV7-2	-	-	TRBJ2-3	TGTGCCAGCACGACTCTCCAGGGTTTCACAGATACGCAGTATTTT	CASTTLQGFTDTQYF
TRBV28	TRBD1	-	TRBJ1-1	TGTGCCAGCAGTACCCGGACAGGGAAGACTGAAGCTTTCTTT	CASSTRTGKTEAFF
TRBV5-5	-	few	TRBJ2-7	TGTGCCAGCAGCCAGACACCCTCCTACGAGCAGTACTTC	CASSQTPSYEQYF
TRBV6-5	-	-	TRBJ2-3	TGTGCCACCCTAGGCGGGGCCAACACAGATACGCAGTATTTT	CATLGGANTDTQYF
TRBV14	TRBD2	-	TRBJ2-1	TGTGCCAGCAGCCAAGATTTGGCATGGCTAGCGGGTTATAATGAGCAGTTCTTC	CASSQDLAWLAGYNEQFF
TRBV18	-	-	TRBJ2-2	TGTGCCAGCTCACGGGGCTCGGTGAACCCCGGGGAGCTGTTTTTT	CASSRGSVNPGELFF
TRBV6-4	-	once	TRBJ2-1	TGTGCCAGCAGTGACTCGATGGCCGCTAGCTCCTACAATGAGCAGTTCTTC	CASSDSMAASSYNEQFF
TRBV5-4	TRBD1	-	TRBJ1-1	TGTGCCAGCAGCTTAGGGGGCGGATACACTGAAGCTTTCTTT	CASSLGGGYTEAFF
TRBV25-1	TRBD2	-	TRBJ2-7	TGTGCCAGCAGCCCCGGGACTAGCGGGAGCCCCTACGAGCAGTACTTC	CASSPGTSGSPYEQYF
TRBV5-1	-	-	TRBJ1-2	TGCGCCAGCAGCTTGGGTACAGGCCCTACCGACTATGGCTACACCTTC	CASSLGTGPTDYGYTF
TRBV29-1	-	-	TRBJ1-4	TGCAGCGTGGTACAGTGGACTAATGAAAAACTGTTTTTT	CSVVQWTNEKLFF
TRBV29-1	TRBD1	-	TRBJ1-1	TGCAGCCCGAGAATTGGGACAGGGGGTTCCACTGAAGCTTTCTTT	CSPRIGTGGSTEAFF
TRBV5-4	-	-	TRBJ1-2	TGTGCCAGCAGCTTGGAGGGGAGGTATGGCTACACCTTC	CASSLEGRYGYTF
TRBV10-2	TRBD2	once	TRBJ2-7	TGCGCCAGCAGTTTTCCGGGAGGGACCTACGAGCAGTACTTC	CASSFPGGTYEQYF
TRBV29-1	TRBD2	-	TRBJ2-5	TGCAGCGTCCCCCTAGCGGGACAAGAGACCCAGTACTTC	CSVPLAGQETQYF
TRBV11-3	-	-	TRBJ2-1	TGTGCCAGCAGCTCCGACAATGAGCAGTTCTTC	CASSSDNEQFF
TRBV19	TRBD2	-	TRBJ2-1	TGTGCCAGTAGTATAACAGCGGGAGCGGGCAATGAGCAGTTCTTC	CASSITAGAGNEQFF
TRBV7-3	-	once	TRBJ2-3	TGTGCCAGCAGCCTAGATGAGTCCACAGATACGCAGTATTTT	CASSLDESTDTQYF
TRBV19	-	-	TRBJ2-3	TGTGCCAGTAGTGCGGCAGTTACTAGCACAGATACGCAGTATTTT	CASSAAVTSTDTQYF